One T cell receptor (beta chain) is described in this entry. The CDR3 consists of 16 residues. CDR1 SGHVS and CDR2 FQNEAQ come from the germline V gene. Trimming stripped 4 bases from V and 0 bases from J, with 10 bases between. Profiling relied on immunoSEQ multiplex PCR, and the TCRdb table lists in-frame clones only, not all of them. The table lists more than 80,000 clones, roughly 84% of them singletons. The data belong to a study of blood T cell repertoires in COVID-19. The sequenced material came from peripheral blood. The rearrangement links TRBV7-8 to TRBJ2-6; D is undetermined. This clonotype was sampled from a woman aged 80 or older with COVID-19, enrolled during active disease. The CDR3 region has the DNA TGTGCCAGCAGCTACGTTTTACTCTCTGGGGCCAACGTCCTGACTTTC. This encodes CASSYVLLSGANVLTF.